The clone carrying this T cell receptor beta chain was seen once. Data came from immunoSEQ multiplex PCR; TCRdb stores just in-frame clones and leaves some out. The table shows about 210,000 clones, with 88% occurring only once. The data were taken from a study of blood T cell repertoires in COVID-19. The junction had 10 bases not matched to a gene; V was cut back by 4 bases and J by 6 bases. This CDR3 contains 17 residues. Germline V CDR1 and CDR2: LGHNA, YNFKEQ. The receptor comes from an older man with acute or convalescent COVID-19. V usage is TRBV4-2 and J usage is TRBJ2-1; 12 nucleotides agree with TRBD2. Sequencing was carried out using peripheral blood. The DNA of the CDR3 is TGTGCCAGCAGCCTCACATTGACTAGCGGGGGTCGCAATGAGCAGTTCTTC. Its protein product is CASSLTLTSGGRNEQFF.